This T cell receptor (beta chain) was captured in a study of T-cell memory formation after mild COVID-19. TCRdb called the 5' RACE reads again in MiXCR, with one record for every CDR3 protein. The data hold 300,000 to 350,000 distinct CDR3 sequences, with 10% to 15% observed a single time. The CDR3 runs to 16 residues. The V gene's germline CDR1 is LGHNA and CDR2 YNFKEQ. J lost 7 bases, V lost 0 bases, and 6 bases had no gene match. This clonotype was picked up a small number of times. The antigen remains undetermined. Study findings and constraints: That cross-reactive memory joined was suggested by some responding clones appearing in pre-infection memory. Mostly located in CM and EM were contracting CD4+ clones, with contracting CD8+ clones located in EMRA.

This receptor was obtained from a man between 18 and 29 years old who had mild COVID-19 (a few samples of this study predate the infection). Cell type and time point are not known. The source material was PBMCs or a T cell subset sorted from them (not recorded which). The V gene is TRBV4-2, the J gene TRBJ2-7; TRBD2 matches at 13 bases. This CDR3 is CASSQELAGGPREQYF. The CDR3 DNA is TGTGCCAGCAGCCAAGAACTAGCGGGGGGGCCTCGGGAGCAGTACTTC.